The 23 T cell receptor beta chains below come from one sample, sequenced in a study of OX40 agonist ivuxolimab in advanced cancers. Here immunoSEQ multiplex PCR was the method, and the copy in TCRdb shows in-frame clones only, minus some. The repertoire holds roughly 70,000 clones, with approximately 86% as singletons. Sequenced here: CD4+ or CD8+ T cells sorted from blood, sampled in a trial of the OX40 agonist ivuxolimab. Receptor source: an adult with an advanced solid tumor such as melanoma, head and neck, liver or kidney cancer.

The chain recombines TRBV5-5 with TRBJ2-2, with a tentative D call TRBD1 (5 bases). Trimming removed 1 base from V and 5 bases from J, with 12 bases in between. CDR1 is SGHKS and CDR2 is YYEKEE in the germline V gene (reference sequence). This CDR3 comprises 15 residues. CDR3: CASSLRPDTTGELFF. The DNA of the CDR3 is TGTGCCAGCAGCTTGCGTCCGGACACGACCGGGGAGCTGTTTTTT.

The CDR3 DNA follows: TGCAGCGTTGAGGTGGGGCCCAACTATGGCTACACCTTC. Translated, it gives CSVEVGPNYGYTF. This chain links TRBV29-1 with TRBJ1-2; tentatively, D is TRBD1 (5 bases). The CDR3 extends over 13 amino acids. V gave up 3 bases and J gave up 2 bases, with 10 bases separating them. Germline V gene lookup returns CDR1 SQVTM and CDR2 ANQGSEA.

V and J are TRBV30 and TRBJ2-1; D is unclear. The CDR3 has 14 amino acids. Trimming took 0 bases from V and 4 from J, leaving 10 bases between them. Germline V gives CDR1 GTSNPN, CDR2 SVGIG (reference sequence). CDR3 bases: TGTGCCTGGAGTGTCGGCGTTCCATACAATGAGCAGTTCTTC. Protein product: CAWSVGVPYNEQFF. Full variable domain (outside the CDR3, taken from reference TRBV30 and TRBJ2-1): SQTIHQWPATLVQPVGSPLSLECTVEGTSNPNLYWYRQAAGRGLQLLFYSVGIGQISSEVPQNLSASRPQDRQFILSSKKLLLSDSGFYLCAWSVGVPYNEQFFGPGTRLTVL.

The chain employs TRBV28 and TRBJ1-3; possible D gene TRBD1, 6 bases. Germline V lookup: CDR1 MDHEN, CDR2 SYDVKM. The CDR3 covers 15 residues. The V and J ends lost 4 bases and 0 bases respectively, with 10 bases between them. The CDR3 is CASSSTGYSGNTIYF. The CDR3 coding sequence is TGTGCCAGCAGTTCGACAGGATACTCTGGAAACACCATATATTTT.

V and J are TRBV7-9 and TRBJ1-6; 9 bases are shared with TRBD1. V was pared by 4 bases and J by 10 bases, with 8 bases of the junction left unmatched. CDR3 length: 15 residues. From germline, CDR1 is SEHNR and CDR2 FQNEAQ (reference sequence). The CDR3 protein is CASSSGQGIGSPLHF. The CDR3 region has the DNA TGTGCCAGCAGCTCCGGACAGGGGATAGGGTCACCCCTCCACTTT.

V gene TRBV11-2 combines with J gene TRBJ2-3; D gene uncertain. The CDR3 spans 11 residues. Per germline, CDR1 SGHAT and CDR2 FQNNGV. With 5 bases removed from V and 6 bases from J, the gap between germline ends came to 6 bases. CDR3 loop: CASSRADTQYF. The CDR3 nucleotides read TGTGCCAGCAGCCGGGCGGATACGCAGTATTTT.

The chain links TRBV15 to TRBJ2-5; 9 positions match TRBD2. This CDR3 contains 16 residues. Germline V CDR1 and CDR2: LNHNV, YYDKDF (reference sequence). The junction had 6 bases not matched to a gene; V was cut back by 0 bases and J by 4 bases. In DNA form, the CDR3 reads TGTGCCACCAGCAGAGATAGGCGGGAGGGCCTAGAGACCCAGTACTTC. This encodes CATSRDRREGLETQYF.

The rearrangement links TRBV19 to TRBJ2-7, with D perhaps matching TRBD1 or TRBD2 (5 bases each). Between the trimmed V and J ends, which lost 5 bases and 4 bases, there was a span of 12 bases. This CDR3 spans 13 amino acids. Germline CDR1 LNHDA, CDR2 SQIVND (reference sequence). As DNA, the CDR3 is TGTGCCAGTAGTTATCGGGGCGGGTACGAGCAGTACTTC. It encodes CASSYRGGYEQYF.

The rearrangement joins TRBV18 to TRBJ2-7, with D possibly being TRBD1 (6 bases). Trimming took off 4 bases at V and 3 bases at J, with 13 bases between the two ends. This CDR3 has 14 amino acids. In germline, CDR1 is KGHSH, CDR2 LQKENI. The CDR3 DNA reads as TGTGCCAGCTCACGGGGGCAGGAGGTCTACGAGCAGTACTTC. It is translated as CASSRGQEVYEQYF.

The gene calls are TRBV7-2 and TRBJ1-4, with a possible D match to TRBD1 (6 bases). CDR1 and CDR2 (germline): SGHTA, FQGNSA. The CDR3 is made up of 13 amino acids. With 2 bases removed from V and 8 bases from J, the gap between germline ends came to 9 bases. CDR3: CASSLQGREKLFF. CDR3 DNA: TGTGCCAGCAGCTTACAGGGGCGGGAAAAACTGTTTTTT.

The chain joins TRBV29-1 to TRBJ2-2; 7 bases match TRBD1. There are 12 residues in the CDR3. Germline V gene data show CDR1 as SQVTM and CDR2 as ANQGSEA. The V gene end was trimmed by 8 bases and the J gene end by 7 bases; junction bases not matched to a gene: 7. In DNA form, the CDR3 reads TGCAGCTTGAAGGGGGCGGGCGGGGAGCTGTTTTTT. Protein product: CSLKGAGGELFF.

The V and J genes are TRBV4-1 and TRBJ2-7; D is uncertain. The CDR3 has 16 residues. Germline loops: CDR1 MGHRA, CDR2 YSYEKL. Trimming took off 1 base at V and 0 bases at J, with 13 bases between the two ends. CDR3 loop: CASSQVSGLSSYEQYF. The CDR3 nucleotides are TGCGCCAGCAGCCAAGTATCCGGTTTGAGCTCCTACGAGCAGTACTTC.

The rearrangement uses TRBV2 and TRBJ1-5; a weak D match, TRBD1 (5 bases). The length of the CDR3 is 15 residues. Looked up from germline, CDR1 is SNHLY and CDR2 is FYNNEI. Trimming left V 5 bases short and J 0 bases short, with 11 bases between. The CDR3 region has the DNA TGTGCCAGCAGTTTGTCCAGGGTTAGCAATCAGCCCCAGCATTTT. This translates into CASSLSRVSNQPQHF.

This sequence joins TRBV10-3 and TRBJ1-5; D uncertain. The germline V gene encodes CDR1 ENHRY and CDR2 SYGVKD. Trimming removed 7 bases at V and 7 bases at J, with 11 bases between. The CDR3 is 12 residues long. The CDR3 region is CAIKSETQPQHF. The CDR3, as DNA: TGTGCCATCAAGTCCGAAACCCAGCCCCAGCATTTT.

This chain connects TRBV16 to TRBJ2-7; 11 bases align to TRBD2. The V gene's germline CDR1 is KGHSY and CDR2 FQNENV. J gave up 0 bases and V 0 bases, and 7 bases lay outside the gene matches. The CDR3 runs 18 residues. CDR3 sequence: CASSQSLTSGTLSYEQYF. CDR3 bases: TGTGCCAGCAGCCAATCTTTGACTAGCGGGACTCTCTCCTACGAGCAGTACTTC. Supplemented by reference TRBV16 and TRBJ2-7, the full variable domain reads GEEVAQTPKHLVRGEGQKAKLYCAPIKGHSYVFWYQQVLKNEFKFLISFQNENVFDETGMPKERFSAKCLPNSPCSLEIQATKLEDSAVYFCASSQSLTSGTLSYEQYFGPGTRLTVT.

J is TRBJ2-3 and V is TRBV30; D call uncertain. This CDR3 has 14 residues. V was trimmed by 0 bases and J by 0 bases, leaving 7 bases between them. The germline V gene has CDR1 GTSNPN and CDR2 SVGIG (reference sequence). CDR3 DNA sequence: TGTGCCTGGAGTGTAGGGATTAGCACAGATACGCAGTATTTT. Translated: CAWSVGISTDTQYF.

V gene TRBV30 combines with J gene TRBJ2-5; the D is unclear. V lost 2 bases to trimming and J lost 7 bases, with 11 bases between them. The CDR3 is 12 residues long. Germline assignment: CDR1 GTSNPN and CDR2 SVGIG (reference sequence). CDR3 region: CAWSTSLATQYF. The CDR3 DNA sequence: TGTGCCTGGAGTACCTCGTTGGCGACCCAGTACTTC.

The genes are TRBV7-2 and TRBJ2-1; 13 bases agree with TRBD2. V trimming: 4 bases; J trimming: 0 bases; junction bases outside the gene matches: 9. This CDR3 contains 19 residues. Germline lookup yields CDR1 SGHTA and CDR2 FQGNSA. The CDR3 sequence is CASSSRGLAGRSSYNEQFF. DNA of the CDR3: TGTGCCAGCAGCTCCCGGGGACTAGCGGGGCGAAGCTCCTACAATGAGCAGTTCTTC.

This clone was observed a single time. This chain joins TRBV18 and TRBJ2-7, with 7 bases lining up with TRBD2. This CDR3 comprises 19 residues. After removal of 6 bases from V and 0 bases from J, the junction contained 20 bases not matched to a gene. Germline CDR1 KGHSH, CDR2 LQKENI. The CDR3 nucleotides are TGTGCCAGCTCTACCAGCGTTAGGAGGGGAGGGGCGCTCTCCTACGAGCAGTACTTC. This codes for CASSTSVRRGGALSYEQYF.

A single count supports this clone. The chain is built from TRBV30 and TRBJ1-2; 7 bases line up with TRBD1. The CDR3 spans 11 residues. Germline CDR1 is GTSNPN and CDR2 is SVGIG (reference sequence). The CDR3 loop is CATDRAYGYTF. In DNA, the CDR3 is TGTGCAACAGACAGGGCCTATGGCTACACCTTC.

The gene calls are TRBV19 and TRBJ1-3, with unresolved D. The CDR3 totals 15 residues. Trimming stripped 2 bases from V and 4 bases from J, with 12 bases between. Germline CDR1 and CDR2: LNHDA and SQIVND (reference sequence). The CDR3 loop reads CASSISIREGNTIYF. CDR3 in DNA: TGTGCCAGTAGTATAAGTATCCGTGAAGGAAACACCATATATTTT.

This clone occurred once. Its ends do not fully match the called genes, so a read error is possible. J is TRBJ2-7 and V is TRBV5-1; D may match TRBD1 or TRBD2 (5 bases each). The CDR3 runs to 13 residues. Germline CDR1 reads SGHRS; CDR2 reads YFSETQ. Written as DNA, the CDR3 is TGCGCCAGCAGCTTGGGGGTTGGGGACCCAGAGAACTTC. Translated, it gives CASSLGVGDPENF.

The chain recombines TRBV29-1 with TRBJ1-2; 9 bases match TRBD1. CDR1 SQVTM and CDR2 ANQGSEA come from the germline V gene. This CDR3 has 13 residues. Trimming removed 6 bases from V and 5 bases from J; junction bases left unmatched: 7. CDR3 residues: CSVGTGGDYGYTF. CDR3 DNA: TGCAGCGTCGGTACAGGGGGCGATTATGGCTACACCTTC.